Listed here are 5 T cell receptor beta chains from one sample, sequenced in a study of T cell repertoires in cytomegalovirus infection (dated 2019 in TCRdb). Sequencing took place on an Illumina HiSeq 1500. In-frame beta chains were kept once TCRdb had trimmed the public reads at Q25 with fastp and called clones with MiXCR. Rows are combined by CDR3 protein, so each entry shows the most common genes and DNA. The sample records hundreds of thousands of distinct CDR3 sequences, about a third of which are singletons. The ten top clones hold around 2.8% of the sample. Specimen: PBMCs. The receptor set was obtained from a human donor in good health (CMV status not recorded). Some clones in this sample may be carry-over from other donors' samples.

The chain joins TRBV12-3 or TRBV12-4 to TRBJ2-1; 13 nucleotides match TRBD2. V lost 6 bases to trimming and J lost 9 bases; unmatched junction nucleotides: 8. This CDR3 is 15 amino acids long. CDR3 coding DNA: TGTGCCAGCAGGCGAGAGGGACTAGCGGGATTTGAGCAGTTCTTC. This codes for CASRREGLAGFEQFF.

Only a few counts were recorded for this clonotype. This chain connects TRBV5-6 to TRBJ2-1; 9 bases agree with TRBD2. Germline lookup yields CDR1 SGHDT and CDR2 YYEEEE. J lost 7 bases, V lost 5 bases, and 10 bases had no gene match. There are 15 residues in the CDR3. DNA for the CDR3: TGTGCCAGCAGTTCCTTGACTAGCGGAACGAATGAGCAGTTCTTC. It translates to CASSSLTSGTNEQFF.

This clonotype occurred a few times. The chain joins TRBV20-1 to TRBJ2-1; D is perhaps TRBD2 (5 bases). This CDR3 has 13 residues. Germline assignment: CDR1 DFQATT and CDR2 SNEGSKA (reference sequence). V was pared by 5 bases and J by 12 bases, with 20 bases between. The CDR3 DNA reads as TGCAGTGCTCGGCCCACCCACGGGGTTGGGCAGTTCTTC. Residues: CSARPTHGVGQFF.

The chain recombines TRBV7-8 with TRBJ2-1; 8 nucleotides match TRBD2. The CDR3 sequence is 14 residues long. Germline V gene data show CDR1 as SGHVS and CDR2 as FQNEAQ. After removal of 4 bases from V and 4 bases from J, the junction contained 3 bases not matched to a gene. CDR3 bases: TGTGCCAGCAGCTCAGCGGGGGTTTACAATGAGCAGTTCTTC. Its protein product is CASSSAGVYNEQFF.

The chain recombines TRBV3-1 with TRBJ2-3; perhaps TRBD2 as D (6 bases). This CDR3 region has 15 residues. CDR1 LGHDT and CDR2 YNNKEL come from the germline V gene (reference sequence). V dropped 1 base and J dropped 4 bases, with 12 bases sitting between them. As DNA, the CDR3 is TGTGCCAGCAGCCAAGGGGCGGGGTCGCCAGATACGCAGTATTTT. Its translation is CASSQGAGSPDTQYF.